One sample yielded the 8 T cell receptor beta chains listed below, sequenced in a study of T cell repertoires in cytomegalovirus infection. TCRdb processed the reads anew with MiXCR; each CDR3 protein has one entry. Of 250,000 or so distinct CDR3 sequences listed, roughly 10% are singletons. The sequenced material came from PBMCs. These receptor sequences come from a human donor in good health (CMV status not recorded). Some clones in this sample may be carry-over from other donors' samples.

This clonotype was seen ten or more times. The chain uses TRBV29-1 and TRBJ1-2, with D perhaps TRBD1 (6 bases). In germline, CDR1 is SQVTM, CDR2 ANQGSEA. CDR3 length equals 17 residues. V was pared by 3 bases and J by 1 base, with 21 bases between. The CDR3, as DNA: TGCAGCGTTGAGGGGGGCCTTTCCAATTATATTAACTATGGCTACACCTTC. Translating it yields CSVEGGLSNYINYGYTF.

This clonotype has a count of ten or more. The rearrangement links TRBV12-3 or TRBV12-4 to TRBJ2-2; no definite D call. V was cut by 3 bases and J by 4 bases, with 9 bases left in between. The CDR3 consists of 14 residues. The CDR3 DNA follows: TGTGCCAGCAGTTTTTCCCCAGGCACCGGGGAGCTGTTTTTT. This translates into CASSFSPGTGELFF.

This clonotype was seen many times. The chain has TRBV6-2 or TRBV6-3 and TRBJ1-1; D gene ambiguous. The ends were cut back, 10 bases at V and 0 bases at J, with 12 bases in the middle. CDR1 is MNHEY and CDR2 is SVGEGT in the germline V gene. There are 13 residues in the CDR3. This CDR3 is CATYGQLNTEAFF. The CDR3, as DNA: TGTGCCACCTATGGGCAGCTGAACACTGAAGCTTTCTTT.

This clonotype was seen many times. Here the CDR3 reads CASLGRINQPQHF. CDR3 sequence (DNA): TGTGCCAGCCTCGGTCGGATCAATCAGCCCCAGCATTTT. The genes are TRBV6-2 or TRBV6-3 and TRBJ1-5; D is uncertain. This CDR3 has 13 amino acids. V lost 8 bases and J lost 3, with 11 bases in between. Germline assignment: CDR1 MNHEY and CDR2 SVGEGT.

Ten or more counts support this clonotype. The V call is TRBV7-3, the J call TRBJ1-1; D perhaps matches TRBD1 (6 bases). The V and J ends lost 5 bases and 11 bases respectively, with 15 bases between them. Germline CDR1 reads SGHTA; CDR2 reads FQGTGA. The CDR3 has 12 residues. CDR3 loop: CASSPDGGLAFF. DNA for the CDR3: TGTGCCAGCAGCCCAGACGGGGGGCTTGCTTTCTTT.

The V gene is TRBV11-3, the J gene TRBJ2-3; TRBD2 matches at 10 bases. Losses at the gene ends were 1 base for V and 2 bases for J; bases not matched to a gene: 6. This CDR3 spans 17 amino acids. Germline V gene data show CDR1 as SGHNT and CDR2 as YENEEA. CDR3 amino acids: CASSLALAGGSTDTQYF. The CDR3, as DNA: TGTGCCAGCAGCTTAGCCTTAGCGGGAGGCTCCACAGATACGCAGTATTTT.

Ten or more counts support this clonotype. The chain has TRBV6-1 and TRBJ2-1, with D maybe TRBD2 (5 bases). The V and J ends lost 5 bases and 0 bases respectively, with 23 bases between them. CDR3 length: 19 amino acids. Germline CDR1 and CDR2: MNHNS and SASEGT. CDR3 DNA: TGTGCCAGCAGTCACCTCCGGGGTTCCAATCATCGCTCCTACAATGAGCAGTTCTTC. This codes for CASSHLRGSNHRSYNEQFF.

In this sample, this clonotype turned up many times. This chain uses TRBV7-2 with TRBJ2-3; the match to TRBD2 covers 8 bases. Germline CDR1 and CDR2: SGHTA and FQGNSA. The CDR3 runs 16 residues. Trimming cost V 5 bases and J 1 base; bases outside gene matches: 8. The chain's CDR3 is CASSPSGGPGTDTQYF. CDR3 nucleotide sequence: TGTGCCAGCAGCCCCTCGGGGGGGCCGGGCACAGATACGCAGTATTTT. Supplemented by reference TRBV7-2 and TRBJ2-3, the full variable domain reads GAGVSQSPSNKVTEKGKDVELRCDPISGHTALYWYRQSLGQGLEFLIYFQGNSAPDKSGLPSDRFSAERTGGSVSTLTIQRTQQEDSAVYLCASSPSGGPGTDTQYFGPGTRLTVL.